This T cell receptor (beta chain) comes out of a study of Siglec-9 on CD8 T cells in melanoma. General study results and limits: In melanoma tumors, a Siglec-9-marked effector memory CD8+ subset reportedly appeared to accumulate.

The method was immunoSEQ multiplex PCR; TCRdb's version includes in-frame clones alone and lacks a portion of them. The data contain about 36,000 clones, 84% of them singletons. This clone appeared a single time. No antigen is known for it. In germline, CDR1 is MNHEY, CDR2 SMNVEV (reference sequence). Trimming took off 6 bases at V and 3 bases at J, with 17 bases between the two ends. CDR3 length: 15 residues. The TCR was taken from a human donor in good health. The specimen was Siglec-9- CD8+ T cells sorted from blood. The chain has TRBV27 and TRBJ1-2; D ambiguous. Here the CDR3 DNA reads TGTGCCAGCAGCCCAATGGGAGGGAGTGACTATGGCTACACCTTC. This translates into CASSPMGGSDYGYTF.